This T cell receptor (beta chain) emerged from a study of control samples from healthy donors and cancer patients (TCRdb year 2020). The germline V gene (reference sequence) sets CDR1 to SGHKS and CDR2 to YYEKEE. The CDR3 contains 15 residues, cysteine and phenylalanine counted. The retained sequence is limited to the CDR3, 45 bases, with the frame set at the first base. Here V drops 4 bases and J drops 2 bases, and the junction holds 5 bases not matched to any gene. Concerning this clone: Which antigen it targets is not known. One base away there is no much larger clone; base qualities are not given.

Receptors were amplified or captured by the immunoSEQ multiplex PCR assay. In its TCRdb copy, this immuneACCESS table keeps in-frame sequences only and misses some clones. Where compared with another copy, unresolved V genes explain less than half of these, and the others have no known cause. The table for this sample lists about 110,000 clones; roughly four fifths of them were counted only once. The top ten clonotypes cover 5% to 8.5% of the sample. The TCR sequence derives from a man aged 18 to 30 in good health. The sequence joins TRBV5-5 to TRBJ2-2; the junction holds 7 bases that match TRBD1. Sequencing was performed on blood. The CDR3 protein: CASSHGTANTGELFF. At the DNA level, the sequence is TGTGCCAGCAGCCATGGGACAGCTAACACCGGGGAGCTGTTTTTT.